This T cell receptor beta chain was recovered during a study of blood T cell repertoires in COVID-19. Study-level background: COVID-19 samples, acute and convalescent, were from the United States, Italy and Spain.

The table came from immunoSEQ multiplex PCR; TCRdb's copy has only in-frame clones and leaves some out. The repertoire holds some 140,000 clones, over 65% seen once, with under 2% in the top ten. The CDR3 is made up of 12 amino acids. The V end was cut by 6 bases, the J end by 8 bases, with 14 bases between. Germline V gene data show CDR1 as SGDLS and CDR2 as YYNGEE. The chain employs TRBV9 and TRBJ1-1; a weak D match, TRBD1 (5 bases). The TCR was taken from a man aged 80 or over with acute or convalescent COVID-19. Sequencing input: peripheral blood. This chain's CDR3 is CASTTQGAEAFF. CDR3 DNA: TGTGCCAGCACCACCCAGGGTGCGGAAGCTTTCTTT.